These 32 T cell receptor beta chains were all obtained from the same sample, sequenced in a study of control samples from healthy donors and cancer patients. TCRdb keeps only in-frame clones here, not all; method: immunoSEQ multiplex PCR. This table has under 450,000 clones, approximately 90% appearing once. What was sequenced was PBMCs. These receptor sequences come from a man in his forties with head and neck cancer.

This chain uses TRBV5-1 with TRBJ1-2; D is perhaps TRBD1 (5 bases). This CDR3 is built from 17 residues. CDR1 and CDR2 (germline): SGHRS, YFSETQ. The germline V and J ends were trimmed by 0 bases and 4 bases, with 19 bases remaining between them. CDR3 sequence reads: CASSLGVPGTGGYGYTF. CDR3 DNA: TGCGCCAGCAGCTTGGGGGTGCCCGGGACTGGGGGCTATGGCTACACCTTC.

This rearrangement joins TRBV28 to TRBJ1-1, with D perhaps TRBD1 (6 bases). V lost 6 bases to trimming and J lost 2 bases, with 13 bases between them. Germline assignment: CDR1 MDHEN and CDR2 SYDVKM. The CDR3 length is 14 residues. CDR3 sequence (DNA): TGTGCCAGCAGAAATACAGGGAGAAACACTGAAGCTTTCTTT. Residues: CASRNTGRNTEAFF.

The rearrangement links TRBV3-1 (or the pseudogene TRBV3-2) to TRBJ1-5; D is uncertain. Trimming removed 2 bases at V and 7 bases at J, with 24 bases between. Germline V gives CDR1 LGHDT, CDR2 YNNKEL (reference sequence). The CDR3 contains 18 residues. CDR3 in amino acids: CASSQLAKLPNLEQPQHF. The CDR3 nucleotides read TGTGCCAGCAGCCAACTTGCCAAACTCCCGAACCTGGAGCAGCCCCAGCATTTT.

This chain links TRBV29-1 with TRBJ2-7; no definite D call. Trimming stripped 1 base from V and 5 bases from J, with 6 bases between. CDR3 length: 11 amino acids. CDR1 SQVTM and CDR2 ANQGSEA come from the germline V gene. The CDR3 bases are TGCAGCGTTGAAGTCGGGCACGAGCAGTACTTC. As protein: CSVEVGHEQYF.

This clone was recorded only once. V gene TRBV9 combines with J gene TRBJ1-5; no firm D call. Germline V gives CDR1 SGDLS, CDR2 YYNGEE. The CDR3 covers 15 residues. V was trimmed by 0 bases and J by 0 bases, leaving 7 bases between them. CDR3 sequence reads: CASSVDGISNQPQHF. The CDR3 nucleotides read TGTGCCAGCAGCGTAGATGGGATTAGCAATCAGCCCCAGCATTTT. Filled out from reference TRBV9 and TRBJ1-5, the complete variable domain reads DSGVTQTPKHLITATGQRVTLRCSPRSGDLSVYWYQQSLDQGLQFLIQYYNGEERAKGNILERFSAQQFPDLHSELNLSSLELGDSALYFCASSVDGISNQPQHFGDGTRLSIL.

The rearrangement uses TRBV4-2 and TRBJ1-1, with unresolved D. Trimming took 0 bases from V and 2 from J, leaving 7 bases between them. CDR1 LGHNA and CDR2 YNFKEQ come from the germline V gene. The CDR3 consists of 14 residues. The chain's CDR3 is CASSQDSGNTEAFF. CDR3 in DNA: TGTGCCAGCAGCCAAGACTCGGGTAACACTGAAGCTTTCTTT.

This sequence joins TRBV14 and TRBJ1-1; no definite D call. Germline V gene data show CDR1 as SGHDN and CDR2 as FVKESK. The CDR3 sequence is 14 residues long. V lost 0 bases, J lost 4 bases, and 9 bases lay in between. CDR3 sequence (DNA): TGTGCCAGCAGCCAAGATATGGGCGGCACTGAAGCTTTCTTT. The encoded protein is CASSQDMGGTEAFF.

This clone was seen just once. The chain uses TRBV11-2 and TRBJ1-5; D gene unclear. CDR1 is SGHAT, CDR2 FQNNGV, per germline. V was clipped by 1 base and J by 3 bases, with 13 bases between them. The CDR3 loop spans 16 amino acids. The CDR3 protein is CASSLGLGRPNQPQHF. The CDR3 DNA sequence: TGTGCCAGCAGCTTAGGGTTAGGGAGACCCAATCAGCCCCAGCATTTT.

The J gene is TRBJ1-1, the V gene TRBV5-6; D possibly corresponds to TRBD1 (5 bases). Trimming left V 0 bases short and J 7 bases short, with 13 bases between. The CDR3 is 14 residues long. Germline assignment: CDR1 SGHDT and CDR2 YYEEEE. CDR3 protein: CASSLVSGGVEAFF. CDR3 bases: TGTGCCAGCAGCTTGGTATCAGGAGGGGTTGAAGCTTTCTTT.

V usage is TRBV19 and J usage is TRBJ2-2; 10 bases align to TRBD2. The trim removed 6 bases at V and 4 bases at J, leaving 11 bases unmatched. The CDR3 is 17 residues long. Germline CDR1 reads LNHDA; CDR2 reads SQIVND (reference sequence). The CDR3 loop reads CASSTPGLAGVTGELFF. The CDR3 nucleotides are TGTGCCAGTAGCACCCCCGGCCTAGCGGGGGTCACCGGGGAGCTGTTTTTT.

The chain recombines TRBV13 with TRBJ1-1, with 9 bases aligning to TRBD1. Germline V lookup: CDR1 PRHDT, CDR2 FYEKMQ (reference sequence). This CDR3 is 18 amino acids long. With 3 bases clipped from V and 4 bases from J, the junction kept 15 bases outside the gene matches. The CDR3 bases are TGTGCCAGCAGCTTCCGGGACAGGGTAATCGGCGAGGTCACTGAAGCTTTCTTT. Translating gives CASSFRDRVIGEVTEAFF.

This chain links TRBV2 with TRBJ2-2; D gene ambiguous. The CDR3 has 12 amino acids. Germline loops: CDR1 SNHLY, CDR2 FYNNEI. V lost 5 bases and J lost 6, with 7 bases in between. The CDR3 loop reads CASSQPPGELFF. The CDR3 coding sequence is TGTGCCAGCAGTCAACCTCCCGGGGAGCTGTTTTTT.

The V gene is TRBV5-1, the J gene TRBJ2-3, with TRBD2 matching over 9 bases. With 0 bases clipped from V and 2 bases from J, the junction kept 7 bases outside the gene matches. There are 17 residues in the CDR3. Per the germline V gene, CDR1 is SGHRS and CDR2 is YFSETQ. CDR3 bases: TGCGCCAGCAGCTTGGCCGAGCGACTAGCGGCCACAGATACGCAGTATTTT. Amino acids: CASSLAERLAATDTQYF.

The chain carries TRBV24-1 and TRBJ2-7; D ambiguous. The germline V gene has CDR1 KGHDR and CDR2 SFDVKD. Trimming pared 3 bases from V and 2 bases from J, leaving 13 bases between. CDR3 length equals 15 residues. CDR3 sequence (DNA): TGTGCCACCAGTGATGCCTCCCGGACCCCCTACGAGCAGTACTTC. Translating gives CATSDASRTPYEQYF.

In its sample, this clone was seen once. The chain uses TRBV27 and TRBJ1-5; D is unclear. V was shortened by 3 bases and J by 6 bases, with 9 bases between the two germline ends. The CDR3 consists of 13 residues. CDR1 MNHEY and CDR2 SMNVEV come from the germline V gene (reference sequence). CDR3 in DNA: TGTGCCAGCAGTTTCGGCCCCGGTCAGCCCCAGCATTTT. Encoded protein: CASSFGPGQPQHF.

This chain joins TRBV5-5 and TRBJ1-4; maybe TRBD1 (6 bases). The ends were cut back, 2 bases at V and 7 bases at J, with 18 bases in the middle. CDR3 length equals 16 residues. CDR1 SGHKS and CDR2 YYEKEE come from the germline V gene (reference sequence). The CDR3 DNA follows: TGTGCCAGCAGCTTAACCACAGGGTATCCTGGTGAAAAACTGTTTTTT. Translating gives CASSLTTGYPGEKLFF.

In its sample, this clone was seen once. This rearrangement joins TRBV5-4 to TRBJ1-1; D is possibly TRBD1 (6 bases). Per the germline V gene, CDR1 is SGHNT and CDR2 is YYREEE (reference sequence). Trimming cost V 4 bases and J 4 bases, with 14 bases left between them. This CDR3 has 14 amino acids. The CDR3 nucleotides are TGTGCCAGCAGCCCTCAACAGGGCGGCACTGAAGCTTTCTTT. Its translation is CASSPQQGGTEAFF.

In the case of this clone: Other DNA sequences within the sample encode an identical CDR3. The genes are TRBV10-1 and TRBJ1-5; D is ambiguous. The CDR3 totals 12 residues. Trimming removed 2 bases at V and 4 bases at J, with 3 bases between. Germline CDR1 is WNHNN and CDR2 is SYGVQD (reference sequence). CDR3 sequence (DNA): TGCGCCAGCAGTGAGAGTAATCAGCCCCAGCATTTT. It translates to CASSESNQPQHF.

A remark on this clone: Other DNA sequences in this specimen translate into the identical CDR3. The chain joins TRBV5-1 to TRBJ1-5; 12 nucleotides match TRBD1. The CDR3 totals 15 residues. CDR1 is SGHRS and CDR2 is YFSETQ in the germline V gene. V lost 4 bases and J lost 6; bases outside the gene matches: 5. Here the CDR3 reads CASSPGQGAGQPQHF. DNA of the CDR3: TGCGCCAGCAGCCCGGGACAGGGGGCCGGTCAGCCCCAGCATTTT. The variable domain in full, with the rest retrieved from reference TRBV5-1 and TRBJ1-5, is KAGVTQTPRYLIKTRGQQVTLSCSPISGHRSVSWYQQTPGQGLQFLFEYFSETQRNKGNFPGRFSGRQFSNSRSEMNVSTLELGDSALYLCASSPGQGAGQPQHFGDGTRLSIL.

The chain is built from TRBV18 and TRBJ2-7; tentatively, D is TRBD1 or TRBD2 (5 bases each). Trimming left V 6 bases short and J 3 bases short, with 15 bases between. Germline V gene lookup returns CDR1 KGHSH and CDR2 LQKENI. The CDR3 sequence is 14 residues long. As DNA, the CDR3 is TGTGCCAGCTCGCTCCGGGACGTCATCTACGAGCAGTACTTC. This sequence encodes CASSLRDVIYEQYF.

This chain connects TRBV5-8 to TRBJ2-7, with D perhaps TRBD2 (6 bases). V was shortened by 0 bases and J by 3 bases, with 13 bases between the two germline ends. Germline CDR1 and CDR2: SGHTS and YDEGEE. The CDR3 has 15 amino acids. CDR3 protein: CASSLVIAEIYEQYF. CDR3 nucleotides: TGTGCCAGCAGCTTGGTTATAGCGGAGATCTACGAGCAGTACTTC.

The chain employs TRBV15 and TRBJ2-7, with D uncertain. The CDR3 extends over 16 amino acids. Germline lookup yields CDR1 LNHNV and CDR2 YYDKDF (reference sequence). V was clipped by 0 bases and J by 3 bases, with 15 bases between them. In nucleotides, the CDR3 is TGTGCCACCAGCAGAGACCCTGGGTCAGGCCACTACGAGCAGTACTTC. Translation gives CATSRDPGSGHYEQYF.

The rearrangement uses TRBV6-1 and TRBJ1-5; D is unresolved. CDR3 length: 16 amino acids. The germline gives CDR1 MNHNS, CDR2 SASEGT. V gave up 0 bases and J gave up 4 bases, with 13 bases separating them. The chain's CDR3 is CASSEAAAAVNQPQHF. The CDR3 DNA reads TGTGCCAGCAGTGAAGCGGCGGCGGCAGTAAATCAGCCCCAGCATTTT.

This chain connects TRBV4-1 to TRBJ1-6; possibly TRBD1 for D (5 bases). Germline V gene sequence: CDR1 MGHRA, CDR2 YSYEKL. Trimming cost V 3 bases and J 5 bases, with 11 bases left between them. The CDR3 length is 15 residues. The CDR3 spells CASSQGRLNNSPLHF. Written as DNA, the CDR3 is TGCGCCAGCAGCCAGGGACGGTTAAATAATTCACCCCTCCACTTT.

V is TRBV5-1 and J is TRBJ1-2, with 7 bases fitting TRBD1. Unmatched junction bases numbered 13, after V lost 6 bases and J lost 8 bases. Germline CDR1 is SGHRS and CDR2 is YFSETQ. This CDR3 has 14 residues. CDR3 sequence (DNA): TGCGCCAGCACCTCCCTGGAAGGGGGCGGCGGCTACACCTTC. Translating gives CASTSLEGGGGYTF.

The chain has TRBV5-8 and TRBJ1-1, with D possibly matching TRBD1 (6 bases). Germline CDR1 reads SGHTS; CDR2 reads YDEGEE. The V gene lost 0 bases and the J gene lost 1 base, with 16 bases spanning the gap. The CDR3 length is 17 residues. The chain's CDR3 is CASSLDDRPRRNTEAFF. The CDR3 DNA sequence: TGTGCCAGCAGCTTGGATGACAGGCCAAGGAGGAACACTGAAGCTTTCTTT.

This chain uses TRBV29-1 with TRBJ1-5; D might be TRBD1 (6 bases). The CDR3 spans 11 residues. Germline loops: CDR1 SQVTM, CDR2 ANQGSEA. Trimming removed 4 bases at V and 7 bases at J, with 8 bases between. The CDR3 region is CSVGDNQPQHF. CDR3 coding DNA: TGCAGCGTTGGGGACAACCAGCCCCAGCATTTT.

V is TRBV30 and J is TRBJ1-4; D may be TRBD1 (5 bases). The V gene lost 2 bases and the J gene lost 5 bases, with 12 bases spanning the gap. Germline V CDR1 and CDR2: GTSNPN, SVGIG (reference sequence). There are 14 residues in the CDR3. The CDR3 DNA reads TGTGCCTGGAGTCCGGGCGACAGCAATGAAAAACTGTTTTTT. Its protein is CAWSPGDSNEKLFF.

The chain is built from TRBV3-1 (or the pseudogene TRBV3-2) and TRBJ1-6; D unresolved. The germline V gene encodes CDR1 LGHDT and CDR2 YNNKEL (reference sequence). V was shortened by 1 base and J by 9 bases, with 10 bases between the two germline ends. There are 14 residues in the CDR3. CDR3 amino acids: CASSQVLRGSPLHF. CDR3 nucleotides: TGTGCCAGCAGCCAAGTTCTCCGAGGTTCACCCCTCCACTTT.

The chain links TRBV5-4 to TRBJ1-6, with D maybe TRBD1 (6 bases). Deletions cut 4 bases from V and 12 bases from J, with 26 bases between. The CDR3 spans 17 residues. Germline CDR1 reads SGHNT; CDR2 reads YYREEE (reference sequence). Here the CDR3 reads CASSPTTGPNLRGPLHF. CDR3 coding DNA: TGTGCCAGCAGCCCTACTACCGGGCCCAATCTCAGGGGACCCCTCCACTTT.

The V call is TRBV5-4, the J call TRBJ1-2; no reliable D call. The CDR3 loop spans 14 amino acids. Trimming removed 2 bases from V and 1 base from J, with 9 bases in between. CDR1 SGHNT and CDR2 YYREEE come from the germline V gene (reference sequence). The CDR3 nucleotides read TGTGCCAGCAGCTTAGACACGGATAACTATGGCTACACCTTC. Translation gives CASSLDTDNYGYTF.

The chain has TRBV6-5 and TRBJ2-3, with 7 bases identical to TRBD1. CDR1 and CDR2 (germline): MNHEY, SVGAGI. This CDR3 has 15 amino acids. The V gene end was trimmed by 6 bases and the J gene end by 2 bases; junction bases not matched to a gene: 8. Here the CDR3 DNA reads TGTGCCAGCAGGGTTACAGGGGCCCCCACAGATACGCAGTATTTT. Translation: CASRVTGAPTDTQYF.